The rows below give T cell receptor beta chains drawn from one sample of a study of T cell changes during pregnancy in multiple sclerosis. Sequencing used immunoSEQ multiplex PCR; TCRdb keeps in-frame clones, though not all of them. Found here are around 35,000 clones, under 90% of them singletons; the top ten hold about 4.3%. Sequences were derived from CD8+ T cells from peripheral blood mononuclear cells, sampled after pregnancy. Receptors originate from a female donor with multiple sclerosis, enrolled in a pregnancy study. Both conserved end residues are part of each CDR3. D genes are given only for firm matches. For some rows the clone size is stated as once, few or many, or as a class when expanded; others skip it.

v_gene	j_gene	d_gene	abundance	CDR3aa	CDR3nt
TRBV10-3	TRBJ2-7	TRBD1	-	CAISEPGQSEQYF	TGTGCCATCAGTGAGCCGGGACAGAGCGAGCAGTACTTC
TRBV6-1	TRBJ2-5	TRBD1	-	CASSEAGYRGSQETQYF	TGTGCCAGCAGTGAAGCAGGTTACAGGGGAAGCCAAGAGACCCAGTACTTC
TRBV9	TRBJ1-2	TRBD1	-	CASSPRTGSGYGYTF	TGTGCCAGCAGCCCTCGGACAGGGAGTGGCTATGGCTACACCTTC
TRBV9	TRBJ2-4	-	-	CASSSTGIGAKNIQYF	TGTGCCAGCAGCTCAACAGGTATTGGTGCCAAAAACATTCAGTACTTC
TRBV7-2	TRBJ2-1	TRBD2	-	CASSGDIGGGARNEQFF	TGTGCCAGCAGCGGAGACATAGGCGGGGGGGCTAGGAATGAGCAGTTCTTC
TRBV12-5	TRBJ2-2	-	-	CASGLTPGTFTGELFF	TGTGCTAGTGGTCTTACCCCCGGGACTTTCACCGGGGAGCTGTTTTTT
TRBV15	TRBJ1-1	-	-	CATARDTEAFF	TGTGCCACCGCCCGGGACACTGAAGCTTTCTTT
TRBV6-5	TRBJ2-7	TRBD1	-	CASTGFGTGRLEQYF	TGTGCCAGCACCGGCTTCGGGACAGGTCGACTCGAGCAGTACTTC
TRBV7-7	TRBJ2-7	TRBD1	-	CASSKGQGASYEQYF	TGTGCCAGCAGCAAGGGACAGGGGGCCTCCTACGAGCAGTACTTC
TRBV7-9	TRBJ1-2	-	-	CASSAAGAYGYTF	TGTGCCAGCAGCGCTGCGGGGGCTTATGGCTACACCTTC
TRBV11-2	TRBJ2-2	-	once	CASSRATGELFF	TGTGCCAGCAGCAGAGCCACCGGGGAGCTGTTTTTT
TRBV7-3	TRBJ2-7	TRBD1	-	CASSLFDRGSDEQYF	TGTGCCAGCAGCTTATTTGACAGGGGATCCGACGAGCAGTACTTC
TRBV6-5	TRBJ1-1	-	-	CASSYSGSGTEAFF	TGTGCCAGCAGTTACTCGGGCAGTGGCACTGAAGCTTTCTTT
TRBV5-4	TRBJ2-7	TRBD1	-	CASSFGQGVPYEQYF	TGTGCCAGCAGCTTCGGACAGGGGGTCCCCTACGAGCAGTACTTC
TRBV6-6	TRBJ1-5	-	-	CATFQGVLSNQPQHF	TGTGCCACCTTCCAAGGGGTTTTGAGCAATCAGCCCCAGCATTTT
TRBV4-3	TRBJ1-1	-	once	CASSLLTYNTEAFF	TGCGCCAGCAGCCTATTAACATATAACACTGAAGCTTTCTTT
TRBV2	TRBJ1-1	-	-	CASEMVGRNTEAFF	TGTGCCAGCGAGATGGTGGGGCGGAACACTGAAGCTTTCTTT
TRBV7-6	TRBJ1-5	-	-	CASSPEAVSNQPQHF	TGTGCCAGCAGCCCAGAGGCAGTCAGCAATCAGCCCCAGCATTTT
TRBV15	TRBJ2-5	-	-	CATSRAGNQETQYF	TGTGCCACCAGCAGAGCCGGGAACCAAGAGACCCAGTACTTC
TRBV27	TRBJ1-2	-	-	CASSSVPTGFYGYTF	TGTGCCAGCAGTTCTGTTCCGACGGGTTTCTATGGCTACACCTTC
TRBV15	TRBJ1-5	TRBD1	-	CATSNTGGRGNQPQHF	TGTGCCACCAGCAACACAGGGGGCAGGGGCAATCAGCCCCAGCATTTT
TRBV12-5	TRBJ1-1	TRBD1	once	CASKGQGARNTEAFF	TGTGCTAGTAAAGGACAGGGGGCGCGGAACACTGAAGCTTTCTTT
TRBV5-4	TRBJ1-2	-	-	CAGRQPWGGGYTF	TGTGCCGGCCGACAGCCTTGGGGAGGTGGCTACACCTTC
TRBV2	TRBJ1-4	-	-	CASSVVPGRPEKLFF	TGTGCCAGCAGTGTGGTCCCGGGAAGGCCTGAAAAACTGTTTTTT
TRBV7-3	TRBJ2-5	TRBD2	-	CASSRSGGEQETQYF	TGTGCCAGCAGCCGAAGCGGGGGGGAGCAAGAGACCCAGTACTTC
TRBV2	TRBJ1-2	-	-	CASLGEGTLANYGYTF	TGTGCCAGCCTGGGGGAGGGGACCTTAGCTAACTATGGCTACACCTTC
TRBV10-2	TRBJ2-5	TRBD2	once	CASSELAGGQQETQYF	TGCGCCAGCAGTGAACTAGCGGGGGGGCAACAAGAGACCCAGTACTTC
TRBV19	TRBJ2-1	-	once	CASSLDINNEQFF	TGTGCCAGTAGTTTGGACATTAACAATGAGCAGTTCTTC
TRBV14	TRBJ2-5	-	-	CASSQDFRGLGGETQYF	TGTGCCAGCAGCCAAGATTTTCGAGGCCTGGGGGGAGAGACCCAGTACTTC
TRBV5-6	TRBJ1-6	TRBD1	-	CASSQGASNSPLHF	TGTGCCAGCAGCCAGGGGGCTAGCAATTCACCCCTCCACTTT
TRBV18	TRBJ2-7	TRBD2	-	CASSPYFSNTISGEASYEQYF	TGTGCCAGCTCACCATACTTTTCCAATACGATTAGCGGGGAGGCGTCCTACGAGCAGTACTTC
TRBV2	TRBJ1-1	-	-	CASSGGPGIEAFF	TGTGCCAGCAGTGGGGGGCCGGGGATTGAAGCTTTCTTT
TRBV6-5	TRBJ1-2	TRBD1	-	CASSSLRGSNYGYTF	TGTGCCAGCAGTTCCCTCAGGGGGTCTAACTATGGCTACACCTTC
TRBV7-9	TRBJ1-2	-	-	CASSLAAGYGYTF	TGTGCCAGCAGCTTAGCCGCAGGTTATGGCTACACCTTC
TRBV4-3	TRBJ1-4	-	few	CASSQERWSLAEKLFF	TGCGCCAGCAGCCAAGAGCGGTGGAGTTTGGCTGAAAAACTGTTTTTT
TRBV27	TRBJ2-3	TRBD2	-	CASSSRVAGLTDTQYF	TGTGCCAGCAGTTCCCGGGTAGCGGGTCTCACAGATACGCAGTATTTT
TRBV5-4	TRBJ2-7	TRBD1	-	CASSLPGTGAYEQYF	TGTGCCAGCAGCCTTCCCGGGACAGGGGCCTACGAGCAGTACTTC
TRBV7-6	TRBJ2-5	-	-	CASSLEGGGETQYF	TGTGCCAGCAGCTTAGAGGGGGGGGGAGAGACCCAGTACTTC
TRBV5-1	TRBJ2-3	-	-	CASSPVPPDTQYF	TGCGCCAGCAGCCCGGTACCTCCAGATACGCAGTATTTT
TRBV9	TRBJ2-7	TRBD1	-	CASSSGTGAYEQYF	TGTGCCAGCAGCTCCGGGACAGGGGCCTACGAGCAGTACTTC
TRBV4-1	TRBJ1-3	-	-	CASSGQTSGNTIYF	TGCGCCAGCTCTGGACAGACCTCTGGAAACACCATATATTTT
TRBV4-2	TRBJ1-3	TRBD1	few	CASSSHEGAGWGNTIYF	TGTGCCAGCAGCTCCCACGAGGGGGCTGGGTGGGGAAACACCATATATTTT
TRBV4-3	TRBJ1-6	TRBD1	-	CASRNRGFTDSPLHF	TGCGCCAGCAGAAACAGGGGTTTTACTGATTCACCCCTCCACTTT
TRBV7-2	TRBJ2-1	TRBD2	few	CASSLGLADTSGDYNEQFF	TGTGCCAGCAGCTTAGGACTAGCGGACACCTCGGGGGATTACAATGAGCAGTTCTTC
TRBV9	TRBJ2-1	-	-	CASSFRYNEQFF	TGTGCCAGCAGTTTCCGCTACAATGAGCAGTTCTTC
TRBV6-5	TRBJ2-5	TRBD2	-	CASSQTSGAQETQYF	TGTGCCAGCAGCCAGACTAGCGGGGCGCAAGAGACCCAGTACTTC
TRBV10-3	TRBJ2-1	TRBD2	-	CATERDGDNEQFF	TGTGCCACCGAGCGGGACGGTGATAATGAGCAGTTCTTC
TRBV11-1	TRBJ2-1	-	-	CASSLARGYEQFF	TGTGCCAGCAGCTTAGCCAGGGGCTATGAGCAGTTCTTC
TRBV12-5	TRBJ1-1	TRBD1	few	CASGLVLRDRDILSTEAFF	TGTGCTAGTGGTTTGGTACTAAGGGACAGGGATATTTTGAGCACTGAAGCTTTCTTT
TRBV2	TRBJ2-3	-	-	CASSEAPGVSTDTQYF	TGTGCCAGCAGTGAAGCGCCAGGGGTGAGCACAGATACGCAGTATTTT
TRBV18	TRBJ1-4	-	-	CASSPYRAPPSNEKLFF	TGTGCCAGCTCACCATACAGGGCCCCTCCAAGTAATGAAAAACTGTTTTTT
TRBV4-1	TRBJ1-3	-	-	CASSQEADTGNTIYF	TGCGCCAGCAGCCAAGAGGCTGATACTGGAAACACCATATATTTT
TRBV4-3	TRBJ1-4	TRBD1	-	CASSQDLRGQGEKLFF	TGCGCCAGCAGCCAAGATTTGAGGGGGCAGGGTGAAAAACTGTTTTTT
TRBV16	TRBJ2-7	-	-	CASSQSGTGPYEQYF	TGTGCCAGCAGCCAATCCGGGACTGGTCCGTACGAGCAGTACTTC
TRBV7-6	TRBJ2-7	TRBD1	-	CASSDRDRSPYEQYF	TGTGCCAGCAGCGACCGGGACAGGTCACCCTACGAGCAGTACTTC
TRBV4-1	TRBJ1-2	-	-	CASSQMYGSNYGYTF	TGCGCCAGCAGCCAAATGTACGGGTCAAACTATGGCTACACCTTC
TRBV4-3	TRBJ1-5	TRBD1	-	CASSQGTGVQPQHF	TGCGCCAGCAGCCAAGGGACAGGGGTTCAGCCCCAGCATTTT
TRBV4-3	TRBJ1-5	-	-	CASSFAGEGNQPQHF	TGCGCCAGCAGCTTCGCGGGTGAGGGCAATCAGCCCCAGCATTTT
TRBV11-2	TRBJ1-2	-	-	CASSLGGGGSFHYGYTF	TGTGCCAGCAGCTTAGGAGGGGGGGGTTCATTTCACTATGGCTACACCTTC
TRBV6-5	TRBJ2-3	TRBD1	-	CASSGQGATDTQYF	TGTGCCAGCAGTGGACAGGGGGCGACAGATACGCAGTATTTT